The 25 T cell receptor beta chains below were found in one sample sequenced in a study of memory CD4+ T cells and cytomegalovirus serostatus. The data were produced by immunoSEQ multiplex PCR, yet TCRdb's version contains in-frame clones alone and is incomplete. The sample includes 75,000 to 90,000 clones, 75% to 90% of them seen just once. The sort gate was single viable CD3+CD4+CD8-CD45RO+ cells for memory CD4+ T cells. Sample: memory CD4+ T cells from blood. The source of these receptors is an adult in good health and CMV-seronegative.

The chain uses TRBV9 and TRBJ1-2; possible D gene TRBD1, 6 bases. CDR1 is SGDLS, CDR2 YYNGEE, per germline. This CDR3 has 15 amino acids. Trimming left V 0 bases short and J 3 bases short, with 12 bases between. CDR3 sequence: CASSVGEGEYYGYTF. CDR3 nucleotide sequence: TGTGCCAGCAGCGTAGGGGAGGGGGAGTACTATGGCTACACCTTC.

The chain combines TRBV18 with TRBJ2-7; TRBD1 agrees at 7 bases. V dropped 0 bases and J dropped 1; count of bases not matched to a gene: 3. CDR1 is KGHSH, CDR2 LQKENI, per germline. CDR3 length: 15 amino acids. The CDR3 reads CASSPPGQRSYEQYF. CDR3 DNA sequence: TGTGCCAGCTCACCACCGGGACAGAGATCCTACGAGCAGTACTTC.

This clone was counted only a few times. The V call is TRBV10-2, the J call TRBJ1-6, with a possible D match to TRBD1 (5 bases). V shed 3 bases and J shed 10 bases, with 10 bases lying between them. The CDR3 length is 13 residues. From germline, CDR1 is WSHSY and CDR2 SAAADI. The CDR3 DNA sequence: TGCGCCAGCAGTGAAGGGGACCGATCACCCCTCCACTTT. The encoded protein is CASSEGDRSPLHF.

The chain recombines TRBV30 with TRBJ1-5, with D unclear. V lost 2 bases and J 4 bases, leaving 12 bases between the germline ends. From germline, CDR1 is GTSNPN and CDR2 SVGIG (reference sequence). This CDR3 spans 14 amino acids. The CDR3 region is CAWSRQTGNQPQHF. The CDR3 nucleotides are TGTGCCTGGAGTCGGCAGACGGGGAATCAGCCCCAGCATTTT.

This rearrangement joins TRBV28 to TRBJ1-3, with TRBD1 matching over 7 bases. CDR3 length equals 15 residues. Germline V gene data show CDR1 as MDHEN and CDR2 as SYDVKM. V was clipped by 4 bases and J by 4 bases; unmatched bases: 7. CDR3 sequence reads: CASSSLTGAGNTIYF. For the CDR3, the DNA is TGTGCCAGCAGTTCCTTAACAGGGGCCGGAAACACCATATATTTT. Full variable domain (missing parts from reference TRBV28 and TRBJ1-3): DVKVTQSSRYLVKRTGEKVFLECVQDMDHENMFWYRQDPGLGLRLIYFSYDVKMKEKGDIPEGYSVSREKKERFSLILESASTNQTSMYLCASSSLTGAGNTIYFGEGSWLTVV.

This chain connects TRBV9 to TRBJ2-5; D call uncertain. The V and J ends lost 0 bases and 1 base respectively, with 16 bases between them. Germline CDR1 reads SGDLS; CDR2 reads YYNGEE. The CDR3 totals 17 residues. CDR3 region: CASSVVADDTLQETQYF. The CDR3 DNA follows: TGTGCCAGCAGCGTAGTAGCCGACGACACACTCCAAGAGACCCAGTACTTC. The full variable domain, its missing parts supplied by reference TRBV9 and TRBJ2-5, is DSGVTQTPKHLITATGQRVTLRCSPRSGDLSVYWYQQSLDQGLQFLIQYYNGEERAKGNILERFSAQQFPDLHSELNLSSLELGDSALYFCASSVVADDTLQETQYFGPGTRLLVL.

This chain links TRBV6-5 with TRBJ1-1; 7 bases agree with TRBD1. Germline V CDR1 and CDR2: MNHEY, SVGAGI. This CDR3 has 14 amino acids. The trim removed 6 bases at V and 0 bases at J, leaving 4 bases unmatched. CDR3 sequence: CASRDRRVNTEAFF. CDR3 DNA sequence: TGTGCCAGCAGGGACAGGCGGGTGAACACTGAAGCTTTCTTT.

V usage is TRBV11-3 and J usage is TRBJ1-4, with D perhaps TRBD1 (6 bases). Trimming took 2 bases from V and 0 from J, leaving 10 bases between them. Germline CDR1 reads SGHNT; CDR2 reads YENEEA. The CDR3 extends over 16 amino acids. This CDR3 reads CASSLSQGATNEKLFF. CDR3 nucleotides: TGTGCCAGCAGCTTATCACAGGGCGCAACTAATGAAAAACTGTTTTTT.

V gene TRBV10-1 combines with J gene TRBJ2-5; unclear D gene. CDR3 length: 15 amino acids. Germline V gene sequence: CDR1 WNHNN, CDR2 SYGVQD (reference sequence). Trimming shortened V by 0 bases and J by 0 bases, and 8 bases separated the two germline ends. The chain's CDR3 is CASSESVADQETQYF. The DNA of the CDR3 is TGCGCCAGCAGTGAGTCGGTGGCGGACCAAGAGACCCAGTACTTC.

This chain's CDR3 is CAWSLTGTGGANVLTF. The CDR3 DNA is TGTGCCTGGAGTCTTACAGGGACGGGGGGGGCCAACGTCCTGACTTTC. The chain carries TRBV30 and TRBJ2-6; a weak D match, TRBD1 (6 bases). With 2 bases removed from V and 4 bases from J, the gap between germline ends came to 15 bases. Per germline, CDR1 GTSNPN and CDR2 SVGIG (reference sequence). The CDR3 consists of 16 residues. The whole variable domain, filled in from reference TRBV30 and TRBJ2-6, reads SQTIHQWPATLVQPVGSPLSLECTVEGTSNPNLYWYRQAAGRGLQLLFYSVGIGQISSEVPQNLSASRPQDRQFILSSKKLLLSDSGFYLCAWSLTGTGGANVLTFGAGSRLTVL.

This chain links TRBV5-8 with TRBJ2-7; the match to TRBD1 covers 8 bases. The V and J ends lost 4 bases and 3 bases, in that order; junction bases with no gene match: 18. CDR1 is SGHTS, CDR2 YDEGEE, per germline. CDR3 length equals 18 residues. Written as DNA, the CDR3 is TGTGCCAGCAGCCGATTTTTTCAGGGGGCAGGCTATCGCTACGAGCAGTACTTC. Translated, it gives CASSRFFQGAGYRYEQYF.

In this sample, this clone turned up a few times. The chain is built from TRBV30 and TRBJ2-7; possibly TRBD2 for D (5 bases). Germline CDR1 GTSNPN, CDR2 SVGIG (reference sequence). Trimming cost V 2 bases and J 5 bases, with 13 bases left between them. This CDR3 spans 13 amino acids. CDR3 region: CAWSRSGSHEQYF. For the CDR3, the DNA is TGTGCCTGGAGTCGAAGCGGATCCCACGAGCAGTACTTC.

The chain employs TRBV9 and TRBJ1-3; D remains unclear. The V end was cut by 0 bases, the J end by 2 bases, with 12 bases between. The CDR3 spans 16 residues. Looked up from germline, CDR1 is SGDLS and CDR2 is YYNGEE. The chain's CDR3 is CASSVDGGNPGNTIYF. CDR3 nucleotides: TGTGCCAGCAGCGTAGACGGAGGGAACCCTGGAAACACCATATATTTT.

This clone was observed a single time. J is TRBJ1-2 and V is TRBV7-9; possible D gene TRBD1, 6 bases. CDR3 size: 18 residues. The ends were cut back, 2 bases at V and 8 bases at J, with 27 bases in the middle. Germline CDR1 SEHNR, CDR2 FQNEAQ (reference sequence). CDR3 amino acids: CASSLLGYSTGKFEGYTF. In nucleotides, the CDR3 is TGTGCCAGCAGCTTATTAGGATATTCTACAGGGAAATTTGAGGGCTACACCTTC. The full variable domain, with the rest looked up from reference TRBV7-9 and TRBJ1-2, is DTGVSQNPRHKITKRGQNVTFRCDPISEHNRLYWYRQTLGQGPEFLTYFQNEAQLEKSRLLSDRFSAERPKGSFSTLEIQRTEQGDSAMYLCASSLLGYSTGKFEGYTFGSGTRLTVV.

This chain connects TRBV6-5 to TRBJ1-5; 12 positions match TRBD1. The germline CDR1 and CDR2 sequences are MNHEY and SVGAGI. The CDR3 is made up of 15 amino acids. Trimming removed 6 bases from V and 3 bases from J; junction bases left unmatched: 3. CDR3 bases: TGTGCCAGCAGGGGGACAGGGGGCGTCAATCAGCCCCAGCATTTT. Translating it yields CASRGTGGVNQPQHF.

The chain employs TRBV4-3 and TRBJ2-3; no clear D gene. Germline V gene data show CDR1 as LGHNA and CDR2 as YSLEER. V was trimmed by 1 base and J by 2 bases, leaving 13 bases between them. This CDR3 region has 16 residues. The CDR3 protein is CASSQGAGTLTDTQYF. CDR3 in DNA: TGCGCCAGCAGCCAAGGGGCAGGCACCCTCACAGATACGCAGTATTTT.

To note about this clone: This sample includes further DNA sequences coding for the same CDR3. The chain combines TRBV5-1 with TRBJ1-4, with 7 bases fitting TRBD1. The V gene's germline CDR1 is SGHRS and CDR2 YFSETQ. The CDR3 contains 13 residues. Trimming at V came to 4 bases and at J to 5 bases, leaving 2 bases not matched to a gene. The CDR3 sequence: CASSEGQNEKLFF. CDR3 sequence (DNA): TGCGCCAGCAGCGAGGGACAGAATGAAAAACTGTTTTTT.

The V and J genes are TRBV7-9 and TRBJ1-4; a weak D match, TRBD1 (6 bases). The ends were cut back, 5 bases at V and 5 bases at J, with 9 bases in the middle. This CDR3 region has 13 residues. Germline assignment: CDR1 SEHNR and CDR2 FQNEAQ (reference sequence). CDR3 in DNA: TGTGCCAGCAGCGCACAGGGCAATGAAAAACTGTTTTTT. Protein: CASSAQGNEKLFF.

CDR3 in amino acids: CASSGNTGDTEAFF. The CDR3, as DNA: TGCGCCAGCAGCGGGAACACGGGAGACACTGAAGCTTTCTTT. The chain combines TRBV5-1 with TRBJ1-1; unclear D gene. The CDR3 spans 14 residues. Germline V gene sequence: CDR1 SGHRS, CDR2 YFSETQ. Trimming cost V 4 bases and J 3 bases, with 13 bases left between them.

This clone was detected a few times. The rearrangement joins TRBV7-9 to TRBJ2-3; D unresolved. V dropped 7 bases and J dropped 5 bases, with 10 bases sitting between them. CDR3 size: 12 residues. The germline V gene has CDR1 SEHNR and CDR2 FQNEAQ (reference sequence). For the CDR3, the DNA is TGTGCCAGCAATTGGGATGGAGATACGCAGTATTTT. It codes for CASNWDGDTQYF.

A single count supports this clone. The chain uses TRBV6-5 and TRBJ1-4; no clear D gene. In germline, CDR1 is MNHEY, CDR2 SVGAGI. The CDR3 is 16 residues long. Trimming cost V 2 bases and J 0 bases, with 10 bases left between them. The CDR3 protein is CASSYAMGATNEKLFF. The CDR3 bases are TGTGCCAGCAGTTACGCGATGGGTGCAACTAATGAAAAACTGTTTTTT.

CDR3: CASSPRVDYGYTF. The CDR3, as DNA: TGTGCCAGCAGCCCACGGGTCGACTATGGCTACACCTTC. The chain combines TRBV7-2 with TRBJ1-2; D gene unclear. CDR3 length: 13 residues. V lost 5 bases, J lost 3 bases, and 10 bases lay in between. The V gene's germline CDR1 is SGHTA and CDR2 FQGNSA.

The V gene is TRBV5-4, the J gene TRBJ2-5, with 11 bases that match TRBD2. CDR1 and CDR2 from the germline V gene are SGHNT and YYREEE (reference sequence). This CDR3 comprises 15 residues. V shed 3 bases and J 5 bases; nucleotides not matched to a gene: 6. CDR3 in DNA: TGTGCCAGCAGCTCGACTAGCGGGGCTGTGGAGACCCAGTACTTC. This translates into CASSSTSGAVETQYF.

The chain couples TRBV11-2 to TRBJ1-1, with TRBD1 as a possible D gene (5 bases). Germline V lookup: CDR1 SGHAT, CDR2 FQNNGV. V shed 0 bases and J shed 5 bases, with 13 bases lying between them. This CDR3 is built from 15 residues. CDR3 bases: TGTGCCAGCAGCTTAGAAGGCGGCAGGGAAACTGAAGCTTTCTTT. Translated: CASSLEGGRETEAFF.

This clone showed up just once. This chain uses TRBV15 with TRBJ2-1; 12 bases fit TRBD2. V trimming: 0 bases; J trimming: 12 bases; junction bases outside the gene matches: 9. Germline lookup yields CDR1 LNHNV and CDR2 YYDKDF (reference sequence). The CDR3 is 16 amino acids. The CDR3 loop reads CATSRDLSSGGASQFF. As DNA, the CDR3 is TGTGCCACCAGCAGAGATTTGTCTAGCGGGGGGGCCTCGCAGTTCTTC.